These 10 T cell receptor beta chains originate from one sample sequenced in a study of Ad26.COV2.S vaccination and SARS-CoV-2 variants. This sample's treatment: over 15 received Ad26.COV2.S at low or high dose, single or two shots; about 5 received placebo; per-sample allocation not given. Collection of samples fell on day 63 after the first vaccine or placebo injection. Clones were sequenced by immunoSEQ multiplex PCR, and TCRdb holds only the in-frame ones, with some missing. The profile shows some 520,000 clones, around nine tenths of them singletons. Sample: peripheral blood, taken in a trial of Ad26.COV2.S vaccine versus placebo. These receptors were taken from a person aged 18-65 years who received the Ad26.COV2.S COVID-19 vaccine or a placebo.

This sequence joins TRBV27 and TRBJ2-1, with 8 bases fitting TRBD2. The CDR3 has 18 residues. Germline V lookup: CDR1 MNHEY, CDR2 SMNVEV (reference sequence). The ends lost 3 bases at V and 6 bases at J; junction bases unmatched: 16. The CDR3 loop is CASSFQIRGLGASNEQFF. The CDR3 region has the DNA TGTGCCAGCAGTTTCCAGATCCGGGGACTAGGGGCCTCCAATGAGCAGTTCTTC.

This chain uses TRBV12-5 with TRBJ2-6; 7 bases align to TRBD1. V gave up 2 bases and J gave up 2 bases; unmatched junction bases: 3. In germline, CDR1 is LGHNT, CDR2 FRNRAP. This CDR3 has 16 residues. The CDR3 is CASGLPQGAGANVLTF. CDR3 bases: TGTGCTAGTGGTTTGCCGCAGGGGGCTGGGGCCAACGTCCTGACTTTC. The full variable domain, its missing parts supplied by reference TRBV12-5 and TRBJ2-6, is DARVTQTPRHKVTEMGQEVTMRCQPILGHNTVFWYRQTMMQGLELLAYFRNRAPLDDSGMPKDRFSAEMPDATLATLKIQPSEPRDSAVYFCASGLPQGAGANVLTFGAGSRLTVL.

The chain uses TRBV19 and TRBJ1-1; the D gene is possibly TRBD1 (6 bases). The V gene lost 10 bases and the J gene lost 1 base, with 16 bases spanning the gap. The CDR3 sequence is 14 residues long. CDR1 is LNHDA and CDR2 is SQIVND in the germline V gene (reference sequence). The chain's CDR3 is CATSRGGSNTEAFF. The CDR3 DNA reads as TGTGCCACCTCACGAGGGGGGTCGAACACTGAAGCTTTCTTT.

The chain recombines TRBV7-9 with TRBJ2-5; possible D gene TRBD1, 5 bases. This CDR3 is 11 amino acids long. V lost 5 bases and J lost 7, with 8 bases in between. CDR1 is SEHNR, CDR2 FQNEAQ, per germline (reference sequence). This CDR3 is CASSPQGTQYF. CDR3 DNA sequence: TGTGCCAGCAGCCCCCAGGGGACCCAGTACTTC.

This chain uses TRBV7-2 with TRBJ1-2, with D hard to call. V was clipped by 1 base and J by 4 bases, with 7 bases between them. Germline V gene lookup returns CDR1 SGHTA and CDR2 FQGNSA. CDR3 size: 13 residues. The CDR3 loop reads CASSLDQSYGYTF. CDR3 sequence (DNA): TGTGCCAGCAGCTTAGATCAGAGCTATGGCTACACCTTC.

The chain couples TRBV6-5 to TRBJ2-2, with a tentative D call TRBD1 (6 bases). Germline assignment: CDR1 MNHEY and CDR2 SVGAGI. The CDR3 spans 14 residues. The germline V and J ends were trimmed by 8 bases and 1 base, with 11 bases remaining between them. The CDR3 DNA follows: TGTGCCAGCGCTCAGGGGTGGAACACCGGGGAGCTGTTTTTT. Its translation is CASAQGWNTGELFF.

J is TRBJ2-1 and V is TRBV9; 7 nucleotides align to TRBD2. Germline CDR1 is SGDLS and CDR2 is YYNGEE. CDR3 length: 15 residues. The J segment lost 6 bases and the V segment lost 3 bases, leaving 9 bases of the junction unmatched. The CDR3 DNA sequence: TGTGCCAGCAGCGCCTACGCTAGCGGTGTCAATGAGCAGTTCTTC. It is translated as CASSAYASGVNEQFF.

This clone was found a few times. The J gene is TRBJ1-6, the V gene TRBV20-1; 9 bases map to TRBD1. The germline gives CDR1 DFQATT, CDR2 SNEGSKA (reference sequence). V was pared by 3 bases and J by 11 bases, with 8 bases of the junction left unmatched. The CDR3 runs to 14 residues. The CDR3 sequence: CSASHRQGGPPLHF. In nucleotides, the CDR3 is TGCAGTGCTAGTCACCGACAGGGGGGCCCACCCCTCCACTTT.

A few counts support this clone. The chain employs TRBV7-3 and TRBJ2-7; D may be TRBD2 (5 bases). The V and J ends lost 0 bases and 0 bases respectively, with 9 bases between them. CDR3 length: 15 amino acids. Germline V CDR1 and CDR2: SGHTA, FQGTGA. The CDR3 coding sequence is TGTGCCAGCAGCTTAACCCCGGCGGGCTCCTACGAGCAGTACTTC. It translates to CASSLTPAGSYEQYF.

The chain's CDR3 is CASSRPAGELFF. DNA for the CDR3: TGCGCCAGCAGCCGGCCAGCCGGGGAGCTGTTTTTT. The genes are TRBV4-1 and TRBJ2-2; unclear D gene. CDR1 and CDR2 (germline): MGHRA, YSYEKL. V lost 4 bases, J lost 6 bases, and 6 bases lay in between. The CDR3 covers 12 residues.